This record concerns one TCR beta chain sequence. The data derive from a study of cytomegalovirus exposure and HLA in healthy donors. Primers included in the PCR were 60 Vbeta and 13 Jbeta primers. This table comes from immunoSEQ multiplex PCR, and its TCRdb copy is limited to in-frame clones, with some not included. The table records around 110,000 clones, more than 70% of them present only once. The CDR3 is 14 amino acids. V lost 1 base and J 2 bases, leaving 12 bases between the germline ends. Germline V gene lookup returns CDR1 GTSNPN and CDR2 SVGIG (reference sequence). This clonotype was obtained from a man aged 30 to 39 in good health and CMV-seronegative. The V call is TRBV30, the J call TRBJ2-7, with TRBD1 as a possible D gene (6 bases). Sequencing was done on a sample of PBMCs. Written as DNA, the CDR3 is TGTGCCTGGAGTGCTAACAGGGTTCCCTACGAGCAGTACTTC. Its protein is CAWSANRVPYEQYF.